This is a list of T cell receptor beta chains from one sample in a study of T cell responses to AZD1222 COVID-19 vaccine. Data came from immunoSEQ multiplex PCR; TCRdb stores just in-frame clones and leaves some out. The sample records some 130,000 clones, approximately 90% being singletons. The input for sequencing was peripheral blood, taken on day 0 of AZD1222 vaccination. These receptors came from an adult in good health. Both conserved end residues are part of each CDR3. D genes are given only for firm matches. For some rows the clone size is stated as once, few or many, or as a class when expanded; others skip it.

clone_size: .
j_call: TRBJ1-4
d_call: TRBD1
v_call: TRBV5-1
cdr3_nt: TGCGCCAGCAAGACAGGGGGCAATGAAAAACTGTTTTTT
cdr3_aa: CASKTGGNEKLFF

clone_size: .
j_call: TRBJ1-1
d_call: .
v_call: TRBV4-2
cdr3_nt: TGTGCCAGCAGCCAAGATCTTGGGCAAGACACTGAAGCTTTCTTT
cdr3_aa: CASSQDLGQDTEAFF

clone_size: .
j_call: TRBJ2-5
d_call: TRBD2
v_call: TRBV30
cdr3_nt: TGTGCCTGGAGTGTAGGGCTTAGCGGGGGCCCAGAGACCCAGTACTTC
cdr3_aa: CAWSVGLSGGPETQYF

clone_size: .
j_call: TRBJ1-4
d_call: .
v_call: TRBV5-1
cdr3_nt: TGCGCCAGCAGCTTGGGTGCAACTAATGAAAAACTGTTTTTT
cdr3_aa: CASSLGATNEKLFF

clone_size: .
j_call: TRBJ1-1
d_call: TRBD1
v_call: TRBV2
cdr3_nt: TGTGCCAGCGGGGGACAGGGCACTGAAGCTTTCTTT
cdr3_aa: CASGGQGTEAFF

clone_size: .
j_call: TRBJ2-1
d_call: .
v_call: TRBV12-3/TRBV12-4
cdr3_nt: TGTGCCAGCAGTTTGAATCCCTACAATGAGCAGTTCTTC
cdr3_aa: CASSLNPYNEQFF

clone_size: .
j_call: TRBJ1-6
d_call: TRBD1
v_call: TRBV5-6
cdr3_nt: TGTGCCAGCAGCTTGGCCCCGGGACAGATGTATAATTCACCCCTCCACTTT
cdr3_aa: CASSLAPGQMYNSPLHF

clone_size: .
j_call: TRBJ1-2
d_call: TRBD1
v_call: TRBV10-3
cdr3_nt: TGTGCCACCCAGACAGGGGGAGCTAACTATGGCTACACCTTC
cdr3_aa: CATQTGGANYGYTF

clone_size: .
j_call: TRBJ2-7
d_call: TRBD2
v_call: TRBV19
cdr3_nt: TGTGCCAGTAGTCGGCGGGGGGAAATCTACGAGCAGTACTTC
cdr3_aa: CASSRRGEIYEQYF

clone_size: .
j_call: TRBJ1-1
d_call: .
v_call: TRBV18
cdr3_nt: TGTGCCAGCTCAATAGAAAACACTGAAGCTTTCTTT
cdr3_aa: CASSIENTEAFF

clone_size: .
j_call: TRBJ2-6
d_call: TRBD1
v_call: TRBV18
cdr3_nt: TGTGCCAGCTCACCACTACGAACGGGACAGCTAACCTCTGGGGCCAACGTCCTGACTTTC
cdr3_aa: CASSPLRTGQLTSGANVLTF

clone_size: .
j_call: TRBJ1-2
d_call: TRBD1
v_call: TRBV7-8
cdr3_nt: TGTGCCAGCAGCGTTGACGACAGGGGCCTTTCTAACTATGGCTACACCTTC
cdr3_aa: CASSVDDRGLSNYGYTF

clone_size: once
j_call: TRBJ2-2
d_call: .
v_call: TRBV6-2/TRBV6-3
cdr3_nt: TGTGCCAGCAGTTACAAGGGGTTGGGTATCGTGACCGGGGAGCTGTTTTTT
cdr3_aa: CASSYKGLGIVTGELFF

clone_size: .
j_call: TRBJ1-4
d_call: .
v_call: TRBV6-2/TRBV6-3
cdr3_nt: TGTGCCAGCAGTTACTCGAGGGGTGGATCTTCGAAACTGTTTTTT
cdr3_aa: CASSYSRGGSSKLFF

clone_size: .
j_call: TRBJ2-1
d_call: TRBD2
v_call: TRBV11-3
cdr3_nt: TGTGCCAGCAGCTCTCAAGCGGGGGGCTTCGCGCATGAGCAGTTCTTC
cdr3_aa: CASSSQAGGFAHEQFF

clone_size: .
j_call: TRBJ2-1
d_call: .
v_call: TRBV27
cdr3_nt: TGTGCCAGCAGTACCCCCAGGGTGGCCCGACTAAAGAGGGAGCAGTTCTTC
cdr3_aa: CASSTPRVARLKREQFF

clone_size: .
j_call: TRBJ1-2
d_call: .
v_call: TRBV29-1
cdr3_nt: TGCAGCGTTGACAACTATGGCTACACCTTC
cdr3_aa: CSVDNYGYTF

clone_size: .
j_call: TRBJ2-7
d_call: .
v_call: TRBV7-2
cdr3_nt: TGTGCCAGCAGCTTATTGGCCCCCTCGCGCTCCTACGGGCAGTACTTC
cdr3_aa: CASSLLAPSRSYGQYF

clone_size: once
j_call: TRBJ2-7
d_call: TRBD1
v_call: TRBV7-6
cdr3_nt: TGTGCCAGCAGCTTAGGGGTGGGCAGGGGGAGCTCCTACGAGCAGTACTTC
cdr3_aa: CASSLGVGRGSSYEQYF

clone_size: few
j_call: TRBJ2-5
d_call: .
v_call: TRBV6-6
cdr3_nt: TGTGCCAGCAGTCCGCCGTCAATTTGGCAGAGCCAAGAGACCCAGTACTTC
cdr3_aa: CASSPPSIWQSQETQYF

clone_size: .
j_call: TRBJ1-1
d_call: TRBD1
v_call: TRBV18
cdr3_nt: TGTGCCAGCTCAGAAGGGACAGTGAACACTGAAGCTTTCTTT
cdr3_aa: CASSEGTVNTEAFF

clone_size: .
j_call: TRBJ1-4
d_call: .
v_call: TRBV7-2
cdr3_nt: TGTGCCAGCAGCTTAGTCTCAGGGACTAATGAAAAACTGTTTTTT
cdr3_aa: CASSLVSGTNEKLFF

clone_size: .
j_call: TRBJ1-1
d_call: .
v_call: TRBV19
cdr3_nt: TGTGCCAGTAAATCGACAGCGAACACTGAAGCTTTCTTT
cdr3_aa: CASKSTANTEAFF

clone_size: few
j_call: TRBJ2-3
d_call: .
v_call: TRBV25-1
cdr3_nt: TGTGCCAGCAGTGTCGCGGGGAGCACAGATACGCAGTATTTT
cdr3_aa: CASSVAGSTDTQYF

clone_size: .
j_call: TRBJ1-2
d_call: TRBD1
v_call: TRBV4-1
cdr3_nt: TGCGCCAGCAGCCGAGCGACAGGGAACTATGGCTACACCTTC
cdr3_aa: CASSRATGNYGYTF

clone_size: once
j_call: TRBJ2-7
d_call: TRBD2
v_call: TRBV7-9
cdr3_nt: TGTGCCAGCAGGGCAGCGGGGGGTGGCTACGAGCAGTACTTC
cdr3_aa: CASRAAGGGYEQYF

clone_size: .
j_call: TRBJ1-1
d_call: .
v_call: TRBV3-1/TRBV3-2
cdr3_nt: TGTGCCAGCAGCCAAGTTGTACGGCGGAGGGACACTGAAGCTTTCTTT
cdr3_aa: CASSQVVRRRDTEAFF

clone_size: .
j_call: TRBJ2-7
d_call: TRBD2
v_call: TRBV6-6
cdr3_nt: TGTGCCAGCACCCCCCAGACTAGCGGCTTAGGTGAGCAGTACTTC
cdr3_aa: CASTPQTSGLGEQYF

clone_size: .
j_call: TRBJ2-3
d_call: TRBD2
v_call: TRBV7-2
cdr3_nt: TGTGCCAGCAGCAGGACTAGCGGGAGGGTAGTGGGCACAGATACGCAGTATTTT
cdr3_aa: CASSRTSGRVVGTDTQYF